This TCR beta chain was sequenced for a study of blood T cell repertoires in COVID-19 (dated by TCRdb to 2018 to 2021). For the wider study: Samples covering the acute and convalescent phases of COVID-19 were provided by collaborators in the United States, Italy and Spain. The material from the prospective study consisted of cDNA or gDNA derived from T cells, B-cell-depleted T cells, or PBMCs. Deeply sampled blood TCRbeta repertoires from subjects exposed to, actively infected with, or recovered from COVID-19 were included in the dataset. The repertoires were released in a freely available public database intended as a resource for research on the immune response to SARS-CoV-2. The samples were drawn from two sources: the first 160 participants of the ongoing ImmuneRACE study, and fewer than 1,500 subjects contributed by 6 global collaborators. Nearly every sample came with metadata listing a de-identified subject ID, COVID-19 status, age in years and sex. Where HLA class I and class II types were available, the types were taken from metadata supplied by the sample provider, not from assay-based typing. The paper as a whole reports these results and caveats: The quantity of clinical and demographic metadata differed by source and by participant and was supplied without curation.

The CDR3 runs 13 amino acids, cysteine and phenylalanine included. Only CDR3 DNA is held: 39 bases, read in frame from base 1. The germline ends are 10 bases apart after V is trimmed by 3 bases and J by 10 bases. According to the germline V gene, CDR1 reads MDHEN and CDR2 reads SYDVKM. TCRbeta CDR3 regions were amplified from genomic DNA using the immunoSEQ Assay, a bias-controlled multiplex PCR. The authors' pipeline ran thus. Within the assay, amplification of reference gene primers was used to estimate how many nucleated cells each sample contained. To quantify the absolute abundance of each unique TCRbeta CDR3 rearrangement, sequence reads were collapsed and filtered. For each sample, productive Simpson clonality was calculated by taking the square root of Simpson's diversity index across productive rearrangements. TCRdb stores this immuneACCESS table with in-frame sequences only. Part of the clones is absent; in the studies checked, under half of the shortfall reflects unresolved V genes, and no reason is known for the rest. V, J and clone size reflect that table, while D and trimming were determined from the DNA. This sample holds 210,000 or so clones; about four fifths were observed only once. Together, the top ten hold roughly 2.9% of the sample.

The collaborating institutions used their own protocols to collect whole blood in K2EDTA tubes. For TCRbeta analysis, collaborators shipped samples as frozen whole blood, isolated PBMCs, or DNA extracted from either of those sample types. Worth noting for this clone: No antigen is known for it. No base-level quality is on record; no much larger clone is a single base apart.

The rearranged segments are TRBV28 and TRBJ1-6; confidence is insufficient to name the D gene. This TCR was recovered from a man aged 45 to 65 with active or convalescent COVID-19. The sequenced sample was peripheral blood. CDR3 reads: CASSFPWQSPLHF. The DNA sequence follows: TGTGCCAGCAGTTTCCCTTGGCAATCACCCCTCCACTTT.